This T cell receptor (beta chain) emerged from a study of shared clonotypes between healthy human individuals (dated by TCRdb to about 2020). Background for the entire study: The cohort comprised a couple of women and a few men aged 18 to 49 years. To increase sequencing depth and limit assay-specific biases, TCR repertoire library preparation and sequencing were carried out by different laboratories using diverse techniques. Leukapheresis yielded between about 0.9 and 9.5 billion PBMCs per donor. For each donor, three plates each were used for CD4 naive and CD4 memory, two plates were used for CD8 naive, and one plate was used for CD8 memory. Blood TCR repertoires of about 5 healthy adults were deeply sequenced to estimate repertoire size and the extent of clonotype sharing between individuals. Here is what the overall study found, with its caveats: Larger estimated clonotype richness was generally found for naive subsets than for memory subsets. Sampling was restricted to blood, and TCR repertoires in tissues likely differ from the TCR repertoires found in blood. Pairwise subsampling led to the expectation that sequencing depth would affect the degree of clonotype sharing among donors. The genetic and exposure-history diversity represented was limited by the small number of donors. Even with the large sequencing depth, rarefaction of the sorted-subset datasets indicated that sequencing was incomplete. Clonotypes shared by all four sorted-subset donors showed higher generation probabilities than non-shared clonotypes. Across a handful of donors, about 5.2% of naive CD4, around 3.3% of naive CD8, around 2.1% of memory CD4, and roughly 0.4% of memory CD8 clonotypes were shared.

Donors were healthy HIV-negative adults with no recently reported acute infections or vaccinations. All donors were Caucasian adults living in Nashville, Tennessee, USA. Magnetic negative selection was used to enrich CD4+ T cells, after which naive cells were positively selected on CD45RA and the negative fraction became the memory subset. Blood was collected by leukapheresis, and PBMCs were isolated by Ficoll-Histopaque density gradient centrifugation and then cryopreserved in liquid nitrogen vapor phase. Purity and quantity of every magnetically sorted T cell population were checked by analytical flow cytometry. Genomic DNA was isolated from every sorted fraction and measured by UV absorbance on a Nanodrop 2000c. The germline V gene specifies SGHRS as CDR1 and YFSETQ as CDR2. Counted from cysteine to phenylalanine, this CDR3 has 14 amino acids. Just the 42-base CDR3 DNA is kept, in frame starting at base 1. V was cut back by 6 bases and J by 1 base, leaving a gap of 12 bases between them.

Concerning this clone itself: The antigen it binds to is not known. Within one base of it there is no much larger clone, and no base qualities were kept.

Using the deep immunoSEQ assay, multiplex PCR amplified TCR CDR3 regions from genomic DNA. Genomic DNA extracted from each cell subset was distributed evenly over all wells of several immunoSEQ 96-well plates, and each plate served as one replicate. For sorted subsets, each replicate PCR was loaded with approximately 0.2 ug genomic DNA, equivalent to 25,000 to 30,000 T cell genomes. Purified libraries were measured with a Qubit 3.0 fluorometer, size-checked on a Bioanalyzer 2100, and measured again with the KAPA Library Quantification kit. A separate single-read 150-cycle Illumina NextSeq 550 flow cell was used to sequence each immunoSEQ 96-well plate. The study's processing was this. The immunoSEQ output contained only junctional sequences without quality scores, so filtering could not match that applied to full-length reads. Sequences were annotated with PyIR, a Python wrapper for IgBLAST v1.9, and V/J genes and CDR3 were assigned using IMGT germline references. Reads were removed for weak V/J assignments (E-value above 1e-6), missing CDR3, stop codons, out-of-frame junctions, or ambiguous translated residues. V3J clonotypes were defined as sequences sharing the same inferred V gene, J gene, and CDR3 amino acid sequence. Percentage overlap between repertoires was calculated by dividing the number of shared unique clonotypes by the size of the smaller repertoire. Richness of each repertoire was evaluated using RTK rarefaction, the Chao1 estimator, and Recon v2.1 estimates of unobserved clonotypes. Generation probabilities were computed with OLGA for all TCRbeta clonotypes obtained by the gDNA method from several donors. The immuneACCESS repertoire file appears here via TCRdb, limited to in-frame rearrangements. These files lack a portion of the clones; in checked studies, under half of the deficit traces to unresolved V genes, and the cause of the others is not known. Clonal size and the V and J genes are those of that table, whereas D and trimming came from the DNA. This sample comprises about 2.4 million clones, approximately 94% of them detected only once. More than 0.12% of the sample is in the top ten clones.

Recombination connected TRBV5-1 to TRBJ2-3; the D match is possibly TRBD1 or TRBD2, with 5 bases aligned in each. The sequencing input was naive CD4+ T cells sorted from blood. This specimen's cell subset or site label, interpreted: CD45RA+ positively selected. This sequence was found in a man aged 18 to 30 in good health. In nucleotide form, the sequence is TGCGCCAGCACCGAGGGGCCAGGCACAGATACGCAGTATTTT. Translated, it reads CASTEGPGTDTQYF.